The entry below describes one TCR beta chain. Its antigen is undetermined. The data belong to a study of post-analysis software for immune sequencing data. Study findings and constraints: Compared with controls, patients had more of about 5 TRBV segments, including TRBV5-6, TRBV5-1 and TRBV20-1. A significant reduction in normalized Chao1 diversity was observed in multiple sclerosis patients versus controls.

Unique-molecular-identifier-tagged TCR beta cDNA libraries were used. MiXCR, applied by TCRdb to the PCR reads, yields one record per CDR3 protein. Counted here are 350,000 to 500,000 distinct CDR3 sequences, about 40% occurring once; the ten biggest clones make up 7.5% to 8.5%. The V gene lost 5 bases and the J gene lost 7 bases, with 18 bases spanning the gap. This CDR3 comprises 15 residues. Germline V lookup: CDR1 SGHTA, CDR2 FQGNSA. This clonotype was sampled from a girl under 10 years old with multiple sclerosis. Input material: blood. The gene calls are TRBV7-2 and TRBJ2-1; possibly TRBD2 for D (7 bases). The CDR3 DNA sequence: TGTGCCAGCAGCCCCCTGAGGGGGGGACGAAATGAGCAGTTCTTC. This codes for CASSPLRGGRNEQFF.